Sequencing of this T cell receptor beta chain was carried out in a study of blood T cell repertoires in COVID-19. Across the study: Samples taken during acute and convalescent COVID-19 were collected in the United States, Italy and Spain. PBMCs, B-cell-depleted T cells, or T cells provided the cDNA or gDNA that made up the material.

Germline V lookup: CDR1 KGHDR, CDR2 SFDVKD. This CDR3 is 15 amino acids long. Trimming removed 5 bases from V and 1 base from J; junction bases left unmatched: 5. Per the study methods: Amplification of reference gene primers provided the estimated nucleated cell counts. The method was immunoSEQ multiplex PCR; TCRdb's version includes in-frame clones alone and lacks a portion of them. The D gene and trimming were derived from the DNA, and the V and J assignments and clone size from that table. Of about 210,000 clones listed, around 84% were seen once; the top ten hold around 3%. What was sequenced was peripheral blood. This chain links TRBV24-1 with TRBJ2-3, with 7 bases that match TRBD1. The source is a man in his sixties with acute or convalescent COVID-19. CDR3 coding DNA: TGTGCCACCAGTGCCCGACAGGGAGGCACAGATACGCAGTATTTT. This encodes CATSARQGGTDTQYF.